The 26 T cell receptor beta chains reported below all come from one sample, sequenced in a study of T-cell reconstitution after alpha-beta-depleted transplantation in children. The TCRbeta library incorporated unique molecular identifiers. TCRdb recomputed calls from the PCR reads with MiXCR, one row per CDR3 protein. This sample has 780,000 or so distinct CDR3 sequences, with roughly 15% found just once. The sequencing used PBMCs, mostly from graft donor cells, collected 360 days after TCRalphabeta/CD19-depleted stem cell transplant. These receptors came from a male patient younger than 18 who had a stem cell transplant for acute lymphoblastic leukemia, so the T cells may come from the graft donor.

This clonotype turned up a few times. The chain uses TRBV12-3 or TRBV12-4 and TRBJ1-6; no clear D gene. CDR3 length: 16 amino acids. Between the trimmed V and J ends, which lost 5 bases and 7 bases, there was a span of 18 bases. CDR3 in DNA: TGTGCCAGCAGTCCCCTTGCGGTCCACGGGAATTCACCCCTCCACTTT. It encodes CASSPLAVHGNSPLHF.

V gene TRBV15 combines with J gene TRBJ2-1; 9 nucleotides agree with TRBD2. CDR3 length equals 14 residues. The germline V gene encodes CDR1 LNHNV and CDR2 YYDKDF (reference sequence). The ends lost 0 bases at V and 11 bases at J; junction bases unmatched: 5. CDR3 bases: TGTGCCACCAGCAGAGATGCAGCGGGAGGTCAGCAGTTCTTC. This gives the protein CATSRDAAGGQQFF.

There are a few counts of this clonotype. This rearrangement joins TRBV27 to TRBJ1-1; 10 bases are shared with TRBD1. The CDR3 is 12 residues long. V trimming: 8 bases; J trimming: 6 bases; junction bases outside the gene matches: 3. Germline V CDR1 and CDR2: MNHEY, SMNVEV (reference sequence). CDR3 amino acids: CASYGQGAEAFF. The CDR3 DNA is TGTGCCAGCTACGGACAGGGGGCTGAAGCTTTCTTT.

This clonotype has a count of ten or more. V and J are TRBV5-1 and TRBJ2-5; the D gene is possibly TRBD1 (6 bases). Trimming removed 0 bases from V and 0 bases from J, with 9 bases in between. There are 15 residues in the CDR3. The germline gives CDR1 SGHRS, CDR2 YFSETQ. DNA of the CDR3: TGCGCCAGCAGCTTGGGGACAGCTAACCAAGAGACCCAGTACTTC. This encodes CASSLGTANQETQYF.

V usage is TRBV27 and J usage is TRBJ2-5; 7 nucleotides line up with TRBD2. Germline V CDR1 and CDR2: MNHEY, SMNVEV (reference sequence). J gave up 5 bases and V 2 bases, and 11 bases lay outside the gene matches. The CDR3 totals 16 residues. As DNA, the CDR3 is TGTGCCAGCAGTTTAATTGGGCGGCGGGAGCAGGAGACCCAGTACTTC. This codes for CASSLIGRREQETQYF.

This sequence joins TRBV3-1 and TRBJ1-4; 8 bases fit TRBD1. Germline V gene data show CDR1 as LGHDT and CDR2 as YNNKEL (reference sequence). V lost 7 bases to trimming and J lost 2 bases; unmatched junction nucleotides: 6. The CDR3 has 15 residues. The CDR3 reads CASKNAGGTNEKLFF. The CDR3 DNA reads as TGTGCCAGCAAAAACGCAGGGGGCACTAATGAAAAACTGTTTTTT.

This clonotype has a handful of counts. This rearrangement joins TRBV12-3 or TRBV12-4 to TRBJ2-7, with D perhaps TRBD2 (6 bases). This CDR3 has 16 amino acids. Trimming took off 2 bases at V and 0 bases at J, with 14 bases between the two ends. The CDR3 spells CASSLFGTHHSYEQYF. The CDR3 nucleotides are TGTGCCAGCAGTTTATTCGGGACTCACCACTCCTACGAGCAGTACTTC.

This clonotype occurred many times. CDR3 amino acids: CASSQGRIARPDTQYF. In DNA, the CDR3 is TGCGCCAGCAGCCAAGGAAGGATAGCGCGACCAGATACGCAGTATTTT. The rearrangement joins TRBV4-1 to TRBJ2-3; D possibly corresponds to TRBD2 (5 bases). V was trimmed by 1 base and J by 4 bases, leaving 15 bases between them. The CDR3 has 16 residues. CDR1 is MGHRA, CDR2 YSYEKL, per germline.

The sample holds a few counts of this clonotype. The chain has TRBV7-3 and TRBJ2-7, with a possible D match to TRBD1 (6 bases). Trimming removed 5 bases at V and 5 bases at J, with 16 bases between. The CDR3 consists of 14 residues. Germline assignment: CDR1 SGHTA and CDR2 FQGTGA. CDR3 DNA: TGTGCCAGCAGCCCGACCGGGACAACCAACGAGCAGTACTTC. This sequence encodes CASSPTGTTNEQYF.

The rearrangement links TRBV20-1 to TRBJ2-7, with D possibly matching TRBD2 (6 bases). Germline lookup yields CDR1 DFQATT and CDR2 SNEGSKA (reference sequence). V was trimmed by 0 bases and J by 3 bases, leaving 9 bases between them. The CDR3 is 13 amino acids. The CDR3 DNA sequence: TGCAGTGCTAGAGAGGAGGGGTACTACGAGCAGTACTTC. Translating gives CSAREEGYYEQYF.

Only a few counts were recorded for this clonotype. The genes are TRBV12-3 or TRBV12-4 and TRBJ1-5, with unresolved D. CDR3 size: 14 residues. The V gene lost 6 bases and the J gene lost 4 bases, with 13 bases spanning the gap. This CDR3 reads CASSTRRKNQPQHF. CDR3 nucleotides: TGTGCCAGCAGCACCCGGAGGAAAAATCAGCCCCAGCATTTT.

V is TRBV20-1 and J is TRBJ1-3; possible D gene TRBD1, 5 bases. The ends were cut back, 4 bases at V and 0 bases at J, with 16 bases in the middle. The CDR3 sequence is 16 residues long. CDR1 and CDR2 (germline): DFQATT, SNEGSKA (reference sequence). The CDR3 DNA sequence: TGCAGTGCTAAGCGCACGGGGCTCAGCTCTGGAAACACCATATATTTT. Protein product: CSAKRTGLSSGNTIYF.

This chain connects TRBV2 to TRBJ2-5, with TRBD2 matching 9 bases. This CDR3 has 15 amino acids. The V gene end was trimmed by 6 bases and the J gene end by 5 bases; junction bases not matched to a gene: 10. Germline V gene sequence: CDR1 SNHLY, CDR2 FYNNEI. CDR3 sequence: CASSDIIAGVETQYF. The CDR3 nucleotides are TGTGCCAGCAGCGATATAATAGCGGGAGTTGAGACCCAGTACTTC.

This clonotype was seen only a few times. The chain is built from TRBV9 and TRBJ1-1; 9 bases align to TRBD1. Germline CDR1 SGDLS, CDR2 YYNGEE. J lost 1 base, V lost 0 bases, and 1 base had no gene match. This CDR3 region has 15 residues. The DNA of the CDR3 is TGTGCCAGCAGCGTAGCGGGACAGGGGAACACTGAAGCTTTCTTT. Its translation: CASSVAGQGNTEAFF. The variable domain in full, completed from reference TRBV9 and TRBJ1-1, reads DSGVTQTPKHLITATGQRVTLRCSPRSGDLSVYWYQQSLDQGLQFLIQYYNGEERAKGNILERFSAQQFPDLHSELNLSSLELGDSALYFCASSVAGQGNTEAFFGQGTRLTVV.

This chain connects TRBV27 to TRBJ2-5; D may be TRBD2 (7 bases). The CDR3 extends over 18 amino acids. V was cut by 3 bases and J by 0 bases, with 20 bases left in between. The germline gives CDR1 MNHEY, CDR2 SMNVEV (reference sequence). The CDR3 sequence: CASSLVGGPPLYQETQYF. The CDR3 DNA is TGTGCCAGCAGTTTGGTGGGGGGGCCCCCCCTGTACCAAGAGACCCAGTACTTC.

This clonotype was seen many times. This chain connects TRBV5-1 to TRBJ2-1; D is ambiguous. The length of the CDR3 is 16 residues. Trimming left V 0 bases short and J 0 bases short, with 10 bases between. CDR1 and CDR2 from the germline V gene are SGHRS and YFSETQ. CDR3 DNA sequence: TGCGCCAGCAGCTTGGTGGTCAGTCTCTCCTACAATGAGCAGTTCTTC. This codes for CASSLVVSLSYNEQFF.

In this sample, this clonotype turned up a few times. The V and J genes are TRBV12-3 or TRBV12-4 and TRBJ1-3; TRBD1 might be the D (5 bases). This CDR3 is built from 17 residues. The V end was cut by 0 bases, the J end by 3 bases, with 15 bases between. The CDR3 DNA reads as TGTGCCAGCAGTTTAGCGGGGACCGTTAGACTTGGAAACACCATATATTTT. Translating it yields CASSLAGTVRLGNTIYF.

J is TRBJ1-4 and V is TRBV12-3 or TRBV12-4; TRBD1 matches 8 bases. CDR3 length: 15 amino acids. V was clipped by 5 bases and J by 8 bases; unmatched bases: 10. CDR3: CASSPISGQGEKLFF. The CDR3, as DNA: TGTGCCAGCAGTCCTATTTCAGGACAGGGAGAAAAACTGTTTTTT.

The V and J genes are TRBV7-8 and TRBJ2-1, with D possibly being TRBD2 (5 bases). The V gene lost 5 bases and the J gene lost 2 bases, with 19 bases spanning the gap. Germline V gene lookup returns CDR1 SGHVS and CDR2 FQNEAQ. The CDR3 runs 17 residues. The CDR3 DNA sequence: TGTGCCAGCAGCGCTGTACAGCGGAGAATCACCTACAATGAGCAGTTCTTC. As protein: CASSAVQRRITYNEQFF.

In this sample, this clonotype turned up a few times. The genes are TRBV6-5 and TRBJ1-5, with a possible D match to TRBD1 (6 bases). The V end was cut by 4 bases, the J end by 3 bases, with 13 bases between. The CDR3 is made up of 15 amino acids. CDR1 is MNHEY, CDR2 SVGAGI, per germline. The CDR3 spells CASSLTGDYNQPQHF. The CDR3 nucleotides read TGTGCCAGCAGTTTGACAGGTGACTACAATCAGCCCCAGCATTTT.

About this clonotype itself: Likely a read error: the CDR3 ends without its conserved phenylalanine or tryptophan. This rearrangement joins TRBV5-1 to TRBJ2-7, with 7 bases aligning to TRBD1. Germline trimming cut 3 bases from V and 2 bases from J; bases unmatched to any gene: 5. The CDR3 consists of 14 residues. Germline lookup yields CDR1 SGHRS and CDR2 YFSETQ. The CDR3 region has the DNA TGCGCCAGCAGCTCCAGGGGGTACACCTACGAGCAGTACCTC. It codes for CASSSRGYTYEQYL.

This clonotype came up many times. This chain uses TRBV7-9 with TRBJ2-4; a weak D match, TRBD1 (6 bases). The V and J ends lost 2 bases and 0 bases respectively, with 11 bases between them. The germline V gene has CDR1 SEHNR and CDR2 FQNEAQ (reference sequence). The CDR3 loop spans 16 amino acids. For the CDR3, the DNA is TGTGCCAGCAGCTTATCGACAGGACTAGCCAAAAACATTCAGTACTTC. It encodes CASSLSTGLAKNIQYF.

This sequence joins TRBV20-1 and TRBJ2-2, with D unclear. V was trimmed by 6 bases and J by 7 bases, leaving 18 bases between them. Germline values: CDR1 DFQATT, CDR2 SNEGSKA (reference sequence). CDR3 length: 14 residues. The CDR3 region has the DNA TGCAGTGCCACGGACCTTGACCTCGTCGGGGAGCTGTTTTTT. Translating it yields CSATDLDLVGELFF.

The J gene is TRBJ1-5, the V gene TRBV27; 7 positions match TRBD1. The V gene end was trimmed by 3 bases and the J gene end by 7 bases; junction bases not matched to a gene: 3. This CDR3 has 13 residues. CDR1 and CDR2 from the germline V gene are MNHEY and SMNVEV (reference sequence). Here the CDR3 reads CASSLDRFQPQHF. The CDR3 region has the DNA TGTGCCAGCAGTTTGGACAGGTTCCAGCCCCAGCATTTT.

This clonotype was observed a few times. The CDR3 sequence is CASNSGTLHYEQYF. The CDR3 DNA is TGCGCCAGCAACTCCGGGACTCTCCACTACGAGCAGTACTTC. The genes are TRBV5-1 and TRBJ2-7, with D maybe TRBD2 (6 bases). Germline V gene lookup returns CDR1 SGHRS and CDR2 YFSETQ. The CDR3 spans 14 residues. V was clipped by 6 bases and J by 3 bases, with 16 bases between them.

The chain uses TRBV7-2 and TRBJ2-7, with a tentative D call TRBD1 (5 bases). The CDR3 is made up of 16 amino acids. Looked up from germline, CDR1 is SGHTA and CDR2 is FQGNSA. V was shortened by 5 bases and J by 0 bases, with 17 bases between the two germline ends. CDR3 in amino acids: CASSTPGPFFSYEQYF. Written as DNA, the CDR3 is TGTGCCAGCAGCACCCCAGGGCCCTTCTTCTCCTACGAGCAGTACTTC.